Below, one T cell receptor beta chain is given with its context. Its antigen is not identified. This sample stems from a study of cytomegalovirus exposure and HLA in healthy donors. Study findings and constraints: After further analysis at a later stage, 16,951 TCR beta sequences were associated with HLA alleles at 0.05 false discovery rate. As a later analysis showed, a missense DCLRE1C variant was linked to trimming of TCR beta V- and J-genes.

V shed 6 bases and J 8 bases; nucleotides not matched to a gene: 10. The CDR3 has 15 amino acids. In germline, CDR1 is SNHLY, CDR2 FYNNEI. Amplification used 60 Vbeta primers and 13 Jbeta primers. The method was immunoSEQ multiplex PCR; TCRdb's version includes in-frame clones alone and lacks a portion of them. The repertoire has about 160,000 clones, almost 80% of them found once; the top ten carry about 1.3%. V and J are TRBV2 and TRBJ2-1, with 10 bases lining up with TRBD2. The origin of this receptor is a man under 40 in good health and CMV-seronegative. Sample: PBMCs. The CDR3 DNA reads TGTGCCAGCAGGACTATGGCTAGCGGGAGTGATGAGCAGTTCTTC. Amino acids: CASRTMASGSDEQFF.